A selection of T cell receptor beta chains follows, all from one sample in a study of vaccination effects on CD4 cells after COVID-19. Their antigens remain unidentified. The table came from immunoSEQ multiplex PCR; TCRdb's copy has only in-frame clones and leaves some out. This sample has approximately 54,000 clones, with 75% to 90% found just once. The sequenced sample was CD4+ T cells from PBMCs cultured with HCoV-229E spike peptides, obtained before COVID-19 vaccination. The receptors were sampled from a human donor who received a COVID-19 vaccine. Each CDR3 is given with its conserved first and last residue. The order of the fields is CDR3 length, J gene, clone size, D gene, V gene, CDR3 protein, CDR3 DNA. The D gene is left open where the match is weak. A clone size is listed for some rows: how often the clone was seen (once, few, many), or a class if it is expanded.

15	TRBJ2-5	once	TRBD1	TRBV7-9	CASSDRGQVQETQYF	TGTGCCAGCAGCGATAGGGGACAGGTCCAAGAGACCCAGTACTTC
12	TRBJ1-2	few	.	TRBV5-1	CASSITQDGYTF	TGCGCCAGCAGCATTACACAGGATGGCTACACCTTC
16	TRBJ1-4	.	.	TRBV4-1	CASSQDQRRTNEKLFF	TGCGCCAGCAGCCAAGATCAGCGTAGAACTAATGAAAAACTGTTTTTT
13	TRBJ1-4	.	.	TRBV5-1	CASSLGTPLKLFF	TGCGCCAGCAGCCTCGGGACTCCCCTTAAACTGTTTTTT
15	TRBJ1-6	few	.	TRBV29-1	CSVAQDTTANSPLHF	TGCAGCGTTGCACAGGACACGACTGCTAATTCACCCCTCCACTTT
18	TRBJ2-5	.	TRBD2	TRBV9	CASSTGTSGGALLETQYF	TGTGCCAGCAGCACAGGGACTAGCGGGGGGGCCTTGTTAGAGACCCAGTACTTC
12	TRBJ2-1	.	.	TRBV24-1	CATSDFYNEQFF	TGTGCCACCAGTGATTTTTACAATGAGCAGTTCTTC
15	TRBJ2-1	.	.	TRBV24-1	CATSDGVSSYNEQFF	TGTGCCACCAGTGATGGGGTGAGCTCCTACAATGAGCAGTTCTTC
16	TRBJ2-3	.	TRBD2	TRBV2	CASSEVLAGVLDTQYF	TGTGCCAGCAGTGAAGTACTAGCGGGGGTTTTGGATACGCAGTATTTT
15	TRBJ1-2	.	.	TRBV9	CASSPRSGRNYGYTF	TGTGCCAGCAGCCCCAGGAGTGGACGGAACTATGGCTACACCTTC
14	TRBJ1-1	.	TRBD1	TRBV5-1	CASSFSTGYSEAFF	TGCGCCAGCAGCTTCTCGACAGGGTACTCTGAAGCTTTCTTT
17	TRBJ2-6	.	TRBD1	TRBV28	CASIRDRGISGANVLTF	TGTGCCAGCATCCGGGACAGGGGAATTTCTGGGGCCAACGTCCTGACTTTC
14	TRBJ1-6	.	.	TRBV25-1	CASGHDVNGSPLHF	TGTGCCAGCGGCCATGATGTTAATGGTTCACCCCTCCACTTT
13	TRBJ1-6	.	TRBD1	TRBV12-3/TRBV12-4	CATTTGLNSPLHF	TGTGCCACCACGACAGGGCTTAATTCACCCCTCCACTTT
14	TRBJ2-2	.	.	TRBV2	CASTWMANTGELFF	TGTGCCAGCACCTGGATGGCGAACACCGGGGAGCTGTTTTTT
15	TRBJ1-1	.	.	TRBV18	CASSPPRGRDTEAFF	TGTGCCAGCTCACCACCGAGGGGGAGGGACACTGAAGCTTTCTTT
14	TRBJ1-1	.	.	TRBV18	CASSAGMANTEAFF	TGTGCCAGCTCAGCGGGGATGGCGAACACTGAAGCTTTCTTT
13	TRBJ2-3	.	TRBD2	TRBV7-2	CASSGTRTDTQYF	TGTGCCAGCAGCGGGACTAGAACAGATACGCAGTATTTT
12	TRBJ1-1	.	.	TRBV12-3/TRBV12-4	CASSPGYTEAFF	TGTGCCAGCAGCCCGGGCTACACTGAAGCTTTCTTT
16	TRBJ2-5	few	.	TRBV7-8	CASSLGAGAPQETQYF	TGTGCCAGCAGCTTAGGGGCGGGGGCCCCCCAAGAGACCCAGTACTTC
14	TRBJ1-3	.	TRBD1	TRBV2	CASRSTGEANTIYF	TGTGCCAGCAGATCGACAGGGGAAGCAAACACCATATATTTT
12	TRBJ1-1	few	.	TRBV2	CASIPSYTEAFF	TGTGCCAGCATCCCTTCGTACACTGAAGCTTTCTTT
15	TRBJ2-3	.	.	TRBV9	CASSETTGSTDTQYF	TGTGCCAGCAGCGAGACGACAGGTAGCACAGATACGCAGTATTTT
13	TRBJ1-2	.	.	TRBV5-1	CASSAQGIDGYTF	TGCGCCAGCAGCGCACAGGGCATCGATGGCTACACCTTC
14	TRBJ1-2	.	TRBD1	TRBV7-2	CASSLTGANYGYTF	TGTGCCAGCAGCTTGACAGGGGCGAACTATGGCTACACCTTC
13	TRBJ1-1	medium-sized	.	TRBV2	CASSATGSTEAFF	TGTGCCAGCAGTGCAACAGGGTCCACTGAAGCTTTCTTT
14	TRBJ2-1	.	.	TRBV24-1	CATSDTTGSDEQFF	TGTGCCACCAGTGATACGACAGGTTCGGATGAGCAGTTCTTC
18	TRBJ2-3	.	TRBD2	TRBV3-1/TRBV3-2	CASSTTSGGVLGTDTQYF	TGTGCCAGCAGCACTACTAGCGGGGGGGTCTTGGGCACAGATACGCAGTATTTT
16	TRBJ1-6	.	TRBD1	TRBV7-2	CASSLGGQGAYSPLHF	TGTGCCAGCAGCTTAGGGGGACAGGGGGCCTATTCACCCCTCCACTTT
15	TRBJ2-6	few	.	TRBV7-9	CASSSWGSGANVLTF	TGTGCCAGCAGCTCCTGGGGCTCTGGGGCCAACGTCCTGACTTTC
15	TRBJ1-6	few	TRBD1	TRBV5-4	CASRRDRASNSPLHF	TGTGCCAGCAGGAGGGACAGGGCCTCAAATTCACCCCTCCACTTT
14	TRBJ1-2	.	TRBD1	TRBV24-1	CATSDGTGRHGYTF	TGTGCCACCAGTGATGGGACAGGGCGGCATGGCTACACCTTC
17	TRBJ2-3	.	TRBD2	TRBV11-2	CASSLRLAGVFTDTQYF	TGTGCCAGCAGCTTAAGACTAGCGGGGGTCTTCACAGATACGCAGTATTTT
15	TRBJ2-2	.	TRBD1	TRBV6-4	CASSPGQGNTGELFF	TGTGCCAGCAGTCCGGGACAGGGTAACACCGGGGAGCTGTTTTTT
14	TRBJ2-4	.	.	TRBV4-1	CASSQGVAKNIQYF	TGCGCCAGCAGCCAGGGGGTAGCCAAAAACATTCAGTACTTC
14	TRBJ2-1	.	TRBD1	TRBV2	CASSAGQDQAQQFF	TGTGCCAGCAGTGCCGGACAGGACCAGGCCCAGCAGTTCTTC
13	TRBJ1-5	.	TRBD1	TRBV30	CAWSRQGDQPQHF	TGTGCCTGGAGTAGACAGGGAGACCAGCCCCAGCATTTT
14	TRBJ1-6	few	.	TRBV5-1	CASSDKGDNSPLHF	TGCGCCAGCAGCGACAAAGGCGATAATTCACCCCTCCACTTT
14	TRBJ1-4	.	TRBD1	TRBV6-5	CASRRGQWKEKLFF	TGTGCCAGCAGGAGGGGACAGTGGAAGGAAAAACTGTTTTTT
14	TRBJ1-1	.	.	TRBV6-5	CAILYPGRTTEAFF	TGTGCCATCCTATACCCCGGGCGGACCACTGAAGCTTTCTTT
15	TRBJ1-2	once	TRBD1	TRBV9	CASSVGTGGYYGYTF	TGTGCCAGCAGCGTAGGGACAGGGGGTTACTATGGCTACACCTTC
17	TRBJ2-5	.	TRBD2	TRBV7-6	CASSSGGGSAARETQYF	TGTGCCAGCAGCTCCGGCGGGGGTTCAGCGGCGAGAGAGACCCAGTACTTC
16	TRBJ2-2	.	.	TRBV5-5	CASSLLILVGPGELFF	TGTGCCAGCAGCTTGTTGATCCTTGTGGGTCCCGGGGAGCTGTTTTTT
19	TRBJ2-6	.	TRBD1	TRBV24-1	CATSDSPGTGISGANVLTF	TGTGCCACCAGTGATTCCCCAGGGACAGGAATTTCTGGGGCCAACGTCCTGACTTTC
20	TRBJ1-5	.	TRBD1	TRBV28	CASRWGLRGPRIYSNQPQHF	TGTGCCAGCCGGTGGGGACTCAGGGGGCCCCGGATTTATAGCAATCAGCCCCAGCATTTT
15	TRBJ2-1	.	.	TRBV5-1	CASSLVYSSYNEQFF	TGCGCCAGCAGCTTGGTATACTCTTCCTACAATGAGCAGTTCTTC
13	TRBJ2-6	.	.	TRBV27	CASSLSGANVLTF	TGTGCCAGCAGTTTATCTGGGGCCAACGTCCTGACTTTC
20	TRBJ2-3	.	TRBD1	TRBV5-8	CASPASWDRVAKLSTDTQYF	TGTGCCAGCCCAGCCTCGTGGGACAGGGTAGCTAAATTAAGCACAGATACGCAGTATTTT
12	TRBJ1-2	.	.	TRBV6-2/TRBV6-3	CASSPSRDGYTF	TGTGCCAGCAGTCCATCCAGGGATGGCTACACCTTC
13	TRBJ2-1	.	.	TRBV11-2	CASSLAGGNEQFF	TGTGCCAGCAGCTTAGCAGGTGGCAATGAGCAGTTCTTC
14	TRBJ1-1	.	TRBD1	TRBV6-5	CATSGQGTVSEAFF	TGTGCCACGTCGGGACAGGGAACGGTATCTGAAGCTTTCTTT
15	TRBJ1-1	.	.	TRBV18	CASSPGQRSGTEAFF	TGTGCCAGCTCACCTGGACAGAGATCGGGCACTGAAGCTTTCTTT
13	TRBJ2-1	.	.	TRBV7-3	CASSFEVVGEQFF	TGTGCCAGCAGCTTTGAGGTGGTTGGCGAGCAGTTCTTC
14	TRBJ2-3	.	.	TRBV10-1	CASSFGQSTDTQYF	TGCGCCAGCAGTTTTGGGCAAAGCACAGATACGCAGTATTTT
14	TRBJ2-3	.	TRBD1	TRBV6-5	CASRRDRGTDTQYF	TGTGCCAGCAGGCGGGACAGGGGCACAGATACGCAGTATTTT
16	TRBJ2-3	once	.	TRBV21-1	CASSNWPPRRADTQYF	TGTGCCAGCAGCAATTGGCCCCCCCGGAGGGCAGATACGCAGTATTTT
14	TRBJ2-1	.	.	TRBV29-1	CSGREQFLNNEQFF	TGCAGCGGGCGGGAACAATTCCTCAACAATGAGCAGTTCTTC
14	TRBJ1-6	.	TRBD1	TRBV19	CASSRDRGGSPLHF	TGTGCCAGTAGTAGAGACAGGGGTGGATCACCCCTCCACTTT
13	TRBJ2-5	.	TRBD2	TRBV12-3/TRBV12-4	CASRATSPETQYF	TGTGCCAGCAGGGCGACTAGCCCCGAGACCCAGTACTTC